This T cell receptor beta chain was found in a study of T and B cells in COVID-19 patients. The wider study: COVID-19 patients gave peripheral blood either during active infection or after recovery. Study-level findings and limits: In COVID-19 patients, T cell receptor beta variable and joining gene use was reportedly strongly skewed.

TRB rearrangements were amplified by multiplex PCR with BIOMED2 TRB-A/B primers. TCRdb redid the calling of the multiplex PCR reads with MiXCR, one entry per CDR3 protein. The data contain more than 7,500 distinct CDR3 sequences, roughly 30% of them singletons. Germline CDR1 is LNHDA and CDR2 is SQIVND (reference sequence). The CDR3 spans 16 residues. Trimming at V came to 1 base and at J to 10 bases, leaving 10 bases not matched to a gene. TRB was amplified from around 230-520 ng of blood genomic DNA. This clonotype is judged medium-sized (0.01 to 0.1%). Its antigen is unidentified. The chain uses TRBV19 and TRBJ2-2; TRBD1 matches at 9 bases. The TCR sequence derives from a human donor with active COVID-19. Material for sequencing was blood. The CDR3 region is CASSIVPGTGLEELFF. CDR3 DNA sequence: TGTGCCAGTAGTATAGTCCCTGGGACAGGGCTTGAGGAGCTGTTTTTT. Based on the CDR3 plus reference TRBV19 and TRBJ2-2, the full variable domain is DGGITQSPKYLFRKEGQNVTLSCEQNLNHDAMYWYRQDPGQGLRLIYYSQIVNDFQKGDIAEGYSVSREKKESFPLTVTSAQKNPTAFYLCASSIVPGTGLEELFFGEGSRLTVL.